The sequence of this T cell receptor beta chain was determined in a study of CD8 T cells in Susac syndrome. This clonotype was detected only once. Random hexamers were used to reverse transcribe roughly 0.45 to 1 ug of RNA. TCRdb passed the immunoSEQ multiplex PCR reads through MiXCR, listing each CDR3 protein once. The table shows some 170,000 distinct CDR3 sequences, with roughly 94% occurring only once. Sequencing targeted TCR beta in T cells from blood (CD8+ and CD4+). Relapsing-remitting disease, either stable or active, was present in the treatment-naive patients who were the multiple sclerosis controls. TEMRA cells were FACS-enriched, while CD8+ and CD4+ T cells were negatively isolated. This CDR3 comprises 14 residues. Germline CDR1 reads PRHDT; CDR2 reads FYEKMQ (reference sequence). Trimming took off 3 bases at V and 6 bases at J, with 12 bases between the two ends.

The specimen was CD4+ T cells from PBMCs. The TCR originated in a human donor with multiple sclerosis. V is TRBV13 and J is TRBJ2-1; D remains ambiguous. In nucleotides, the CDR3 is TGTGCCAGCAGCTTCAGGCCGGGTACCAATGAGCAGTTCTTC. This gives the protein CASSFRPGTNEQFF.